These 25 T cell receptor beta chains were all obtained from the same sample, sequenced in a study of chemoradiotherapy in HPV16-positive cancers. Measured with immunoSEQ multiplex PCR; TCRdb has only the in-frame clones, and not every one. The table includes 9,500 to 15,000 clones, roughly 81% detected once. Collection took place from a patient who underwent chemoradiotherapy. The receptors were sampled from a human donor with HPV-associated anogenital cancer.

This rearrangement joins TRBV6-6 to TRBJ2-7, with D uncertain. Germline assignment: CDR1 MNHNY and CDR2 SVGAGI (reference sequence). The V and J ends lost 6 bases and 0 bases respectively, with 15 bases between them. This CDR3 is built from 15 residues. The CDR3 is CASSPRAASSYEQYF. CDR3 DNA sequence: TGTGCCAGCAGCCCCCGCGCAGCCAGCTCCTACGAGCAGTACTTC.

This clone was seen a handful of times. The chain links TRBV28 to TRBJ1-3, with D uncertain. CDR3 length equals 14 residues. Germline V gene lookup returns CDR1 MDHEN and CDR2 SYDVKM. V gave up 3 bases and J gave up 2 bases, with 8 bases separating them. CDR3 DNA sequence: TGTGCCAGCAGTTTGAGAGCTACTGGAAACACCATATATTTT. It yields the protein CASSLRATGNTIYF.

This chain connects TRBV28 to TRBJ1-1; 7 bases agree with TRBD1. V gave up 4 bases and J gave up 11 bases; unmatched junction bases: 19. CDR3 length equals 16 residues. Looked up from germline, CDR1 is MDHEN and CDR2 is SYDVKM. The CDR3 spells CASSSGTDFRGENAFF. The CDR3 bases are TGTGCCAGCAGTTCGGGGACAGATTTTAGGGGGGAGAATGCTTTCTTT.

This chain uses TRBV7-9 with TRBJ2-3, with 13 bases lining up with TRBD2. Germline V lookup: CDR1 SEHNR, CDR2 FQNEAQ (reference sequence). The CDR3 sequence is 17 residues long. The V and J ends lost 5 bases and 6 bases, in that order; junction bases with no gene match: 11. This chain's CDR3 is CASSPRTSGGVTDTQYF. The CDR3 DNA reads TGTGCCAGCAGCCCGAGGACTAGCGGGGGAGTAACCGATACGCAGTATTTT.

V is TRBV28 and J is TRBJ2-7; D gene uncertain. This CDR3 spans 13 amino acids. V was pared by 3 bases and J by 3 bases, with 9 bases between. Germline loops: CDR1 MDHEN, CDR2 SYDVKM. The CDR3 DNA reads TGTGCCAGCAGTTTCTCCCGAATCTACGAGCAGTACTTC. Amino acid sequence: CASSFSRIYEQYF. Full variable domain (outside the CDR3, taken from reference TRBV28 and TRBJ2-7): DVKVTQSSRYLVKRTGEKVFLECVQDMDHENMFWYRQDPGLGLRLIYFSYDVKMKEKGDIPEGYSVSREKKERFSLILESASTNQTSMYLCASSFSRIYEQYFGPGTRLTVT.

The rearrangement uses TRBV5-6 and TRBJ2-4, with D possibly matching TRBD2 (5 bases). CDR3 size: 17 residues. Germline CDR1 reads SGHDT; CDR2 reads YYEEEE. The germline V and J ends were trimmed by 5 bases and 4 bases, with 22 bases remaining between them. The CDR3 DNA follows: TGTGCCAGCAGGGGCGGACGGGGAAAGGCTGAAAAAAACATTCAGTACTTC. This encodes CASRGGRGKAEKNIQYF.

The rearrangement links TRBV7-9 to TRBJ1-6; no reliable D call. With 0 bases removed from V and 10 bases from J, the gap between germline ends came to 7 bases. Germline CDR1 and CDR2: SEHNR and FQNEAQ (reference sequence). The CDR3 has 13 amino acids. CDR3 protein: CASSLAMKSPLHF. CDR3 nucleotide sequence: TGTGCCAGCAGCTTAGCGATGAAATCACCCCTCCACTTT.

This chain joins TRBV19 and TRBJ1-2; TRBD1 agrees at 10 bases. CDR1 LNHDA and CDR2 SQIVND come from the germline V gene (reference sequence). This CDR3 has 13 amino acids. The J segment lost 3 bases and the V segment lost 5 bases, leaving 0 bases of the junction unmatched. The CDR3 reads CASSGTGDYGYTF. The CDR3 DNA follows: TGTGCCAGTAGTGGGACAGGGGACTATGGCTACACCTTC.

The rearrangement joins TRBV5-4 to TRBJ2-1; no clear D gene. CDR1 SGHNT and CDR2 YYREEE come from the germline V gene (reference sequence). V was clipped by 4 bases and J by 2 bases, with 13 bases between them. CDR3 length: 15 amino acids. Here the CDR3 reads CASSPGGNAYNEQFF. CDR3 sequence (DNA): TGTGCCAGCAGCCCGGGTGGGAATGCCTACAATGAGCAGTTCTTC.

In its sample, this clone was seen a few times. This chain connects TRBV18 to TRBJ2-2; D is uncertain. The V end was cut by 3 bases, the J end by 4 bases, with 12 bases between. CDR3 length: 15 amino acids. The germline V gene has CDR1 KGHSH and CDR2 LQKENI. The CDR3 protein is CASSPVTLGTGELFF. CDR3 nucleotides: TGTGCCAGCTCACCCGTGACGCTGGGCACCGGGGAGCTGTTTTTT.

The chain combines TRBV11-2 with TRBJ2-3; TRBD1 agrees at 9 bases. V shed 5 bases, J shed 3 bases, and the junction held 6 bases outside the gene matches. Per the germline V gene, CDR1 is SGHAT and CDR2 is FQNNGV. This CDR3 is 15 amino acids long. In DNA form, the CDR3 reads TGTGCCAGCAGCGACACAGGGGGCCGGACAGATACGCAGTATTTT. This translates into CASSDTGGRTDTQYF. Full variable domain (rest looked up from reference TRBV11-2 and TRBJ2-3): EAGVAQSPRYKIIEKRQSVAFWCNPISGHATLYWYQQILGQGPKLLIQFQNNGVVDDSQLPKDRFSAERLKGVDSTLKIQPAKLEDSAVYLCASSDTGGRTDTQYFGPGTRLTVL.

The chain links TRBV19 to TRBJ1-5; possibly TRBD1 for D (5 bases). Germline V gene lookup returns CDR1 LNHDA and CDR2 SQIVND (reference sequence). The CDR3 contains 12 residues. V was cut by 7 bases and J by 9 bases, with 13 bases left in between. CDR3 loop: CASIDSPGPQHF. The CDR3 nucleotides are TGTGCCAGTATTGACAGCCCTGGGCCCCAGCATTTT.

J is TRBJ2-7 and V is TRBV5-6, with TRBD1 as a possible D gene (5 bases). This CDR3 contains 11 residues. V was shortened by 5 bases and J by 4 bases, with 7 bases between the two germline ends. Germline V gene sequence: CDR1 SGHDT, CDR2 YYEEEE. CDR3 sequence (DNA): TGTGCCAGCAGTAGGGGTTACGAGCAGTACTTC. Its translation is CASSRGYEQYF.

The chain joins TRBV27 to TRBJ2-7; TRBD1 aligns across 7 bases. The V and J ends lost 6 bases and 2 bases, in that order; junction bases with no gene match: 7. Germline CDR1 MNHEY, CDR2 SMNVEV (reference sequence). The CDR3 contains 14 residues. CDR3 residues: CASRPWDRPYEQYF. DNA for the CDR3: TGTGCCAGCAGGCCTTGGGACAGACCCTACGAGCAGTACTTC.

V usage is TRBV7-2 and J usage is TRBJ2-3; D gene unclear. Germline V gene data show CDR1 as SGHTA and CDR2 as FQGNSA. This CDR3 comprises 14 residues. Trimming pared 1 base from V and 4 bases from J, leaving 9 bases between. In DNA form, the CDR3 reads TGTGCCAGCAGCTTAGAGGTATTTGCAGATACGCAGTATTTT. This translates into CASSLEVFADTQYF.

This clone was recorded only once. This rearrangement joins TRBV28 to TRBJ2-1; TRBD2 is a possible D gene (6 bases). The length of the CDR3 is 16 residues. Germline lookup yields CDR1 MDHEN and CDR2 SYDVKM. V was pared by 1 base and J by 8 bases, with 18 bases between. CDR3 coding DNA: TGTGCCAGCAGTTTATTGGGGCCGGGGAGGCGGGATGAGCAGTTCTTC. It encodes CASSLLGPGRRDEQFF.

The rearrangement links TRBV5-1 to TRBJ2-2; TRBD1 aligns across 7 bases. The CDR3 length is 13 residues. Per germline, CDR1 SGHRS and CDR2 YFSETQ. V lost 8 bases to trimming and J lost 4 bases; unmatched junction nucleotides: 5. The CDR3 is CASTRDSTGELFF. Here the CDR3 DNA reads TGCGCCAGTACCCGGGACAGCACCGGGGAGCTGTTTTTT.

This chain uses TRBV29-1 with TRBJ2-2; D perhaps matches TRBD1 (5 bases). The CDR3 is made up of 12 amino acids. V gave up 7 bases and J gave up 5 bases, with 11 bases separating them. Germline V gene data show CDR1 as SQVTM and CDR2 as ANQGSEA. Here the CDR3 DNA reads TGCAGCGGCGACAGCGTTACCGGGGAGCTGTTTTTT. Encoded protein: CSGDSVTGELFF.

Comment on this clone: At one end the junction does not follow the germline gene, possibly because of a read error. Here the CDR3 reads CASSLRLNNGELFF. The CDR3 DNA reads as TGTGCCAGCAGTTTACGACTGAACAACGGGGAGCTGTTTTTT. The rearrangement joins TRBV27 to TRBJ2-2; D gene unclear. Germline CDR1 and CDR2: MNHEY and SMNVEV (reference sequence). The CDR3 extends over 14 amino acids.

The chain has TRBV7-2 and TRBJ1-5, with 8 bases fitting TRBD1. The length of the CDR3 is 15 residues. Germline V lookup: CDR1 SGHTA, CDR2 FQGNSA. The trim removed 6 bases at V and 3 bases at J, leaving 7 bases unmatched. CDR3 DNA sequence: TGTGCCAGCAGTCCCAAGACAGGGGCCAATCAGCCCCAGCATTTT. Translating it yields CASSPKTGANQPQHF.

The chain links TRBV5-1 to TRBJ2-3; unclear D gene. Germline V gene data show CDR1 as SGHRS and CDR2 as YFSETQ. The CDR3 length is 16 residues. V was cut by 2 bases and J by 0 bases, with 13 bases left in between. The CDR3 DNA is TGCGCCAGCAGCTTTTTAAACGGACCTAGCACAGATACGCAGTATTTT. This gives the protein CASSFLNGPSTDTQYF.

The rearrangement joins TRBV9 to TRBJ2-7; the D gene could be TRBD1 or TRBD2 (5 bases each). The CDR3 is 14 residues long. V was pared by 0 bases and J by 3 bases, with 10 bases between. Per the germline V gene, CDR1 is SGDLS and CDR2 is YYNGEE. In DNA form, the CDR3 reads TGTGCCAGCAGCGTAGGGGACCTCTACTACGAGCAGTACTTC. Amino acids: CASSVGDLYYEQYF.

CDR3 DNA sequence: TGTGCCAGCAGCTCCAGGAAAGATGAGCAGTTCTTC. The encoded protein is CASSSRKDEQFF. This chain joins TRBV7-9 and TRBJ2-1; D call uncertain. Trimming removed 4 bases from V and 8 bases from J, with 9 bases in between. The germline V gene encodes CDR1 SEHNR and CDR2 FQNEAQ (reference sequence). This CDR3 has 12 amino acids.

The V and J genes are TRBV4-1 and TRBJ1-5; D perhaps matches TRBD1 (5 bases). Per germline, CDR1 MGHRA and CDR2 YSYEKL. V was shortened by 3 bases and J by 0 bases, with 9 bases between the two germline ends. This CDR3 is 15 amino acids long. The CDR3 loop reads CASSQGPLSNQPQHF. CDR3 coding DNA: TGCGCCAGCAGCCAGGGACCCCTTAGCAATCAGCCCCAGCATTTT.

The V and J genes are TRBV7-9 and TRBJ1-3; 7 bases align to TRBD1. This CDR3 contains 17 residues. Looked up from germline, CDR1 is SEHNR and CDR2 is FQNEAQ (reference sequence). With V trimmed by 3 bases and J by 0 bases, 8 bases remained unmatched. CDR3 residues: CASSLEGTASSGNTIYF. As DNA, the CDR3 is TGTGCCAGCAGCTTGGAGGGGACAGCCAGCTCTGGAAACACCATATATTTT.